The 14 T cell receptor beta chains reported below all come from one sample, sequenced in a study of CD8 T cells in Susac syndrome. The RNA input was roughly 0.45 to 1 ug, and it was reverse transcribed with random hexamers. MiXCR was run by TCRdb on the immunoSEQ multiplex PCR reads, yielding one entry per CDR3 protein. The sample comprises some 100,000 distinct CDR3 sequences, 85% to 95% of which are singletons, and under 0.095% rests with the top ten. The sample taken for sequencing was CD4+ T cells from PBMCs. Receptor source: a human donor with multiple sclerosis.

This chain connects TRBV20-1 to TRBJ2-2; 10 bases match TRBD2. With V trimmed by 6 bases and J by 5 bases, 6 bases remained unmatched. The CDR3 runs 14 residues. Germline V gene data show CDR1 as DFQATT and CDR2 as SNEGSKA (reference sequence). CDR3 in amino acids: CSATSGGATGELFF. CDR3 nucleotide sequence: TGCAGTGCCACAAGCGGGGGGGCAACCGGGGAGCTGTTTTTT.

This clonotype was detected once. This chain uses TRBV5-1 with TRBJ2-3; D not certain. The germline V gene encodes CDR1 SGHRS and CDR2 YFSETQ. This CDR3 contains 15 residues. The V end lost 4 bases, the J end lost 1 base, and 13 bases lay between the germline ends. The CDR3 spells CASSPLSLGTDTQYF. CDR3 coding DNA: TGCGCCAGCAGCCCTCTCAGCCTCGGCACAGATACGCAGTATTTT.

The chain combines TRBV19 with TRBJ1-3; D remains ambiguous. Trimming left V 5 bases short and J 0 bases short, with 11 bases between. Germline assignment: CDR1 LNHDA and CDR2 SQIVND (reference sequence). The length of the CDR3 is 15 residues. Here the CDR3 DNA reads TGTGCCAGTAGTCCAAGACACAGCTCTGGAAACACCATATATTTT. Translated, it gives CASSPRHSSGNTIYF. Filled out from reference TRBV19 and TRBJ1-3, the complete variable domain reads DGGITQSPKYLFRKEGQNVTLSCEQNLNHDAMYWYRQDPGQGLRLIYYSQIVNDFQKGDIAEGYSVSREKKESFPLTVTSAQKNPTAFYLCASSPRHSSGNTIYFGEGSWLTVV.

V gene TRBV30 combines with J gene TRBJ2-3, with D unresolved. CDR1 is GTSNPN and CDR2 is SVGIG in the germline V gene (reference sequence). The CDR3 extends over 14 amino acids. V was shortened by 4 bases and J by 0 bases, with 11 bases between the two germline ends. CDR3 loop: CAWTTGLSTDTQYF. The CDR3 DNA reads as TGTGCCTGGACGACGGGCCTGAGCACAGATACGCAGTATTTT. Full variable domain (outside the CDR3, taken from reference TRBV30 and TRBJ2-3): SQTIHQWPATLVQPVGSPLSLECTVEGTSNPNLYWYRQAAGRGLQLLFYSVGIGQISSEVPQNLSASRPQDRQFILSSKKLLLSDSGFYLCAWTTGLSTDTQYFGPGTRLTVL.

The chain couples TRBV18 to TRBJ1-1; possible D gene TRBD1, 6 bases. Trimming pared 4 bases from V and 10 bases from J, leaving 19 bases between. Germline loops: CDR1 KGHSH, CDR2 LQKENI. This CDR3 spans 14 amino acids. CDR3 amino acids: CASSQSPGVWRAFF. The CDR3 DNA follows: TGTGCCAGCTCACAGAGCCCAGGGGTTTGGAGAGCTTTCTTT.

In DNA, the CDR3 is TGTGCCAGCAGTTTACTAACCGGGACCAAAGCTTTCTTT. Translating gives CASSLLTGTKAFF. The chain links TRBV6-2 or TRBV6-3 to TRBJ1-1, with D possibly being TRBD1 (5 bases). V was pared by 4 bases and J by 9 bases, with 15 bases between. Germline CDR1 is MNHEY and CDR2 is SVGEGT. This CDR3 contains 13 residues.

The chain employs TRBV3-1 and TRBJ1-1; D not certain. The CDR3 has 16 amino acids. With 1 base removed from V and 2 bases from J, the gap between germline ends came to 14 bases. Germline-derived CDR1 and CDR2 are LGHDT and YNNKEL (reference sequence). The CDR3 is CASSQVARRHNTEAFF. The CDR3 coding sequence is TGTGCCAGCAGCCAAGTAGCTAGGAGACATAACACTGAAGCTTTCTTT.

The chain has TRBV3-1 and TRBJ2-5; the D is unclear. CDR3 length: 14 amino acids. V was cut by 2 bases and J by 5 bases, with 12 bases left in between. Germline-derived CDR1 and CDR2 are LGHDT and YNNKEL (reference sequence). The CDR3 sequence is CASSQPLNRETQYF. As DNA, the CDR3 is TGTGCCAGCAGCCAACCATTAAACCGGGAGACCCAGTACTTC.

The chain is built from TRBV19 and TRBJ1-5; D is perhaps TRBD1 (6 bases). The CDR3 sequence is 14 residues long. V lost 4 bases, J lost 3 bases, and 10 bases lay in between. CDR1 LNHDA and CDR2 SQIVND come from the germline V gene (reference sequence). CDR3 amino acids: CASSTEGHNQPQHF. CDR3 DNA sequence: TGTGCCAGTAGTACTGAGGGACACAATCAGCCCCAGCATTTT.

The chain has TRBV30 and TRBJ1-2; D not certain. The germline V gene has CDR1 GTSNPN and CDR2 SVGIG (reference sequence). V was pared by 1 base and J by 7 bases, with 4 bases between. This CDR3 contains 10 residues. Here the CDR3 reads CAWSGVGYTF. The DNA for the CDR3 is TGTGCCTGGAGTGGGGTTGGCTACACCTTC.

The chain is built from TRBV5-5 and TRBJ1-2; weak D call: TRBD1 (5 bases). The V gene lost 4 bases and the J gene lost 1 base, with 8 bases spanning the gap. The V gene's germline CDR1 is SGHKS and CDR2 YYEKEE (reference sequence). CDR3 length: 13 residues. The chain's CDR3 is CASSQGLNYGYTF. CDR3 bases: TGTGCCAGCAGCCAGGGACTTAACTATGGCTACACCTTC.

The chain couples TRBV6-1 to TRBJ2-3; the match to TRBD2 covers 7 bases. This CDR3 spans 13 amino acids. V trimming: 6 bases; J trimming: 4 bases; junction bases outside the gene matches: 4. Germline assignment: CDR1 MNHNS and CDR2 SASEGT. The CDR3 loop reads CASSQRGADTQYF. The CDR3 region has the DNA TGTGCCAGCAGCCAGCGGGGTGCAGATACGCAGTATTTT.

The V call is TRBV29-1, the J call TRBJ1-2; D gene unclear. V lost 0 bases to trimming and J lost 8 bases, with 13 bases between them. CDR3 size: 13 residues. Germline V CDR1 and CDR2: SQVTM, ANQGSEA. The CDR3 protein is CSVEDRRYGGYTF. Here the CDR3 DNA reads TGCAGCGTTGAAGACAGACGCTACGGCGGCTACACCTTC.

In DNA, the CDR3 is TGTGCCAGTAGGGACGACGGACTAACAACCCCCGGGGAGCTGTTTTTT. Amino acids: CASRDDGLTTPGELFF. The chain employs TRBV19 and TRBJ2-2; tentative D call: TRBD2 (6 bases). The germline V gene encodes CDR1 LNHDA and CDR2 SQIVND (reference sequence). Trimming removed 6 bases from V and 6 bases from J, with 20 bases in between. The CDR3 consists of 16 residues.